Presented here are 30 T cell receptor beta chains from one specimen sequenced in a study of control samples from healthy donors and cancer patients. Assay: immunoSEQ multiplex PCR; the TCRdb copy retains only in-frame clones and omits some. Of 400,000 to 500,000 clones detected, 80% to 95% appear once; the ten largest clones hold around 6.4%. Material: PBMCs. These receptors all come from a man aged 35-49 years with head and neck cancer.

This clone is a singleton in its sample. V gene TRBV6-1 combines with J gene TRBJ1-3; 8 nucleotides agree with TRBD1. The CDR3 extends over 16 amino acids. Germline values: CDR1 MNHNS, CDR2 SASEGT. J was trimmed by 0 bases and V by 4 bases; bases with no gene match: 5. This CDR3 reads CASSVQGANSGNTIYF. For the CDR3, the DNA is TGTGCCAGCAGTGTTCAGGGGGCGAACTCTGGAAACACCATATATTTT.

The chain is built from TRBV10-1 and TRBJ2-1; D is ambiguous. The germline V gene encodes CDR1 WNHNN and CDR2 SYGVQD (reference sequence). Trimming stripped 2 bases from V and 0 bases from J, with 14 bases between. The CDR3 contains 17 residues. The CDR3 loop is CASSETLDGLSYNEQFF. For the CDR3, the DNA is TGCGCCAGCAGTGAGACCTTGGACGGCCTCTCCTACAATGAGCAGTTCTTC.

The chain carries TRBV9 and TRBJ2-3; no clear D. V dropped 0 bases and J dropped 7 bases, with 18 bases sitting between them. Germline V gives CDR1 SGDLS, CDR2 YYNGEE. There are 16 residues in the CDR3. The CDR3 nucleotides read TGTGCCAGCAGCGTAGGTGACACGGCCGGTGGGCATACGCAGTATTTT. Its protein is CASSVGDTAGGHTQYF.

V gene TRBV7-8 combines with J gene TRBJ2-7; 7 nucleotides line up with TRBD1. CDR1 and CDR2 (germline): SGHVS, FQNEAQ. The V segment lost 3 bases and the J segment 3 bases; nucleotides outside the gene matches: 2. The CDR3 covers 13 residues. CDR3 bases: TGTGCCAGCAGCTTCGACAGGGACTACGAGCAGTACTTC. Its protein is CASSFDRDYEQYF.

The V call is TRBV28, the J call TRBJ2-2; 9 bases align to TRBD1. The CDR3 is made up of 18 amino acids. J was trimmed by 6 bases and V by 6 bases; bases with no gene match: 17. Germline V lookup: CDR1 MDHEN, CDR2 SYDVKM. The CDR3 here is CASRGPTGTGPSAGELFF. In DNA form, the CDR3 reads TGTGCCAGCAGAGGGCCGACCGGGACAGGGCCTTCCGCCGGGGAGCTGTTTTTT.

The gene calls are TRBV11-2 and TRBJ1-2, with D perhaps matching TRBD1 (6 bases). Trimming pared 4 bases from V and 7 bases from J, leaving 16 bases between. The germline V gene has CDR1 SGHAT and CDR2 FQNNGV. The CDR3 covers 14 residues. CDR3 region: CASSSQGLAGGYTF. The CDR3 DNA is TGTGCCAGCAGCTCGCAGGGGCTAGCAGGTGGCTACACCTTC.

The gene calls are TRBV28 and TRBJ1-5; 7 bases agree with TRBD1. Germline CDR1 and CDR2: MDHEN and SYDVKM. V dropped 6 bases and J dropped 7; count of bases not matched to a gene: 6. This CDR3 region has 13 residues. The DNA of the CDR3 is TGTGCCAGCAGCACAGGGGTGTGGCAGCCCCAGCATTTT. This encodes CASSTGVWQPQHF.

The V call is TRBV28, the J call TRBJ2-3, with D possibly TRBD2 on 7 matching bases. This CDR3 spans 16 amino acids. Trimming took 3 bases from V and 4 from J, leaving 17 bases between them. Looked up from germline, CDR1 is MDHEN and CDR2 is SYDVKM. The CDR3: CASSFGLGGAPDTQYF. CDR3 coding DNA: TGTGCCAGCAGTTTTGGTTTAGGGGGGGCCCCAGATACGCAGTATTTT.

The chain is built from TRBV11-3 and TRBJ2-3; 14 positions agree with TRBD2. Germline CDR1 and CDR2: SGHNT and YENEEA. The CDR3 consists of 20 residues. With 0 bases clipped from V and 0 bases from J, the junction kept 8 bases outside the gene matches. DNA for the CDR3: TGTGCCAGCAGCTTAGACAAGGGACTAGCGGGGGAGAGAAGCACAGATACGCAGTATTTT. It specifies CASSLDKGLAGERSTDTQYF.

J is TRBJ2-7 and V is TRBV9; 10 nucleotides line up with TRBD2. Germline CDR1 SGDLS, CDR2 YYNGEE. V shed 0 bases, J shed 1 base, and the junction held 4 bases outside the gene matches. The CDR3 spans 16 residues. CDR3 bases: TGTGCCAGCAGCGTAGCTCCTAGCGGGGGTTCCTACGAGCAGTACTTC. This gives the protein CASSVAPSGGSYEQYF.

The V gene is TRBV19, the J gene TRBJ1-5; 9 nucleotides align to TRBD1. Germline CDR1 LNHDA, CDR2 SQIVND (reference sequence). The CDR3 has 14 residues. V was clipped by 6 bases and J by 4 bases; unmatched bases: 4. The CDR3, as DNA: TGTGCCAGTAGGGGGGACAGGGAGAATCAGCCCCAGCATTTT. Its translation: CASRGDRENQPQHF.

The chain carries TRBV7-8 and TRBJ1-1; D not certain. The CDR3 extends over 13 amino acids. Per germline, CDR1 SGHVS and CDR2 FQNEAQ. V was shortened by 1 base and J by 8 bases, with 11 bases between the two germline ends. The CDR3 is CASSLGLPGEAFF. Written as DNA, the CDR3 is TGTGCCAGCAGCTTAGGTCTCCCTGGGGAAGCTTTCTTT.

The rearrangement links TRBV12-5 to TRBJ2-1, with D perhaps matching TRBD2 (6 bases). Germline loops: CDR1 LGHNT, CDR2 FRNRAP. The CDR3 length is 16 residues. Between the trimmed V and J ends, which lost 6 bases and 7 bases, there was a span of 22 bases. This chain's CDR3 is CASGLRGGVQRNEQFF. CDR3 sequence (DNA): TGTGCTAGTGGCTTGAGGGGCGGGGTACAGAGGAATGAGCAGTTCTTC.

This sequence joins TRBV29-1 and TRBJ1-1; D perhaps matches TRBD1 (6 bases). The V and J ends lost 7 bases and 2 bases respectively, with 14 bases between them. The CDR3 has 13 amino acids. Germline V gives CDR1 SQVTM, CDR2 ANQGSEA. CDR3 residues: CSAPGGGNTEAFF. CDR3 coding DNA: TGCAGCGCCCCGGGAGGGGGTAACACTGAAGCTTTCTTT.

This clone was detected once. This chain links TRBV6-1 with TRBJ2-7; D remains ambiguous. Germline CDR1 reads MNHNS; CDR2 reads SASEGT. This CDR3 comprises 14 residues. V was clipped by 2 bases and J by 1 base, with 9 bases between them. CDR3: CASSELGISYEQYF. The CDR3 region has the DNA TGTGCCAGCAGTGAACTAGGTATATCCTACGAGCAGTACTTC.

The chain links TRBV19 to TRBJ1-4; the D is unclear. This CDR3 is built from 16 residues. Germline V gene lookup returns CDR1 LNHDA and CDR2 SQIVND (reference sequence). V lost 9 bases and J lost 0, with 17 bases in between. Here the CDR3 reads CASGIGRMATNEKLFF. CDR3 nucleotide sequence: TGTGCCAGCGGCATTGGCAGGATGGCAACTAATGAAAAACTGTTTTTT.

The chain carries TRBV28 and TRBJ1-3, with D possibly TRBD1 on 5 matching bases. The germline gives CDR1 MDHEN, CDR2 SYDVKM. This CDR3 contains 15 residues. With 8 bases removed from V and 3 bases from J, the gap between germline ends came to 17 bases. In DNA, the CDR3 is TGTGCCAGCGGTTCTCAGGGAGCCGATGGAAACACCATATATTTT. Translation gives CASGSQGADGNTIYF.

In the case of this clone: The sample has other DNA sequences that encode this CDR3 too. This chain links TRBV28 with TRBJ1-1; D perhaps matches TRBD1 (5 bases). The germline CDR1 and CDR2 sequences are MDHEN and SYDVKM. V shed 3 bases and J shed 2 bases, with 7 bases lying between them. The CDR3 runs 13 residues. The CDR3 protein is CASSFDSNTEAFF. The CDR3 bases are TGTGCCAGCAGTTTCGACAGCAACACTGAAGCTTTCTTT.

The chain joins TRBV2 to TRBJ2-1; 11 bases are a match to TRBD2. V lost 3 bases to trimming and J lost 9 bases; unmatched junction nucleotides: 10. The V gene's germline CDR1 is SNHLY and CDR2 FYNNEI. The CDR3 runs to 16 residues. The CDR3 coding sequence is TGTGCCAGCAGTGACGGGCTAGCGGGGGGCCAGGGTGAGCAGTTCTTC. Its protein is CASSDGLAGGQGEQFF.

This clone was counted once. The J gene is TRBJ2-2, the V gene TRBV13; TRBD1 might be the D (5 bases). The germline CDR1 and CDR2 sequences are PRHDT and FYEKMQ (reference sequence). The CDR3 totals 13 residues. The ends were cut back, 2 bases at V and 6 bases at J, with 7 bases in the middle. For the CDR3, the DNA is TGTGCCAGCAGCTTAATACAGGCCGGGGAGCTGTTTTTT. It specifies CASSLIQAGELFF. Using reference TRBV13 and TRBJ2-2 for the parts outside the CDR3, the full variable domain is AAGVIQSPRHLIKEKRETATLKCYPIPRHDTVYWYQQGPGQDPQFLISFYEKMQSDKGSIPDRFSAQQFSDYHSELNMSSLELGDSALYFCASSLIQAGELFFGEGSRLTVL.

The CDR3 DNA reads as TGTGCCAGTAGTGAGAGTCCAGGGGGCTACGAGCAGTACTTC. It translates to CASSESPGGYEQYF. The chain carries TRBV19 and TRBJ2-7; 7 bases are shared with TRBD1. Germline loops: CDR1 LNHDA, CDR2 SQIVND (reference sequence). This CDR3 comprises 14 residues. V lost 5 bases and J lost 3; bases outside the gene matches: 7.

The CDR3 DNA is TGTGCCAGTAGTATAGGAGGGAATGGCTACACCTTC. Its protein product is CASSIGGNGYTF. V and J are TRBV19 and TRBJ1-2; no definite D call. V shed 1 base and J shed 6 bases, with 6 bases lying between them. The germline gives CDR1 LNHDA, CDR2 SQIVND (reference sequence). This CDR3 spans 12 amino acids.

Details on this clone: This sample includes further DNA sequences coding for the same CDR3. The V call is TRBV6-4, the J call TRBJ2-2, with D unclear. CDR1 is MRHNA, CDR2 SNTAGT, per germline. V dropped 6 bases and J dropped 2 bases, with 7 bases sitting between them. CDR3 length: 13 residues. The CDR3 here is CASSAANTGELFF. For the CDR3, the DNA is TGTGCCAGCAGCGCCGCTAACACCGGGGAGCTGTTTTTT.

The J gene is TRBJ1-5, the V gene TRBV5-5; D not certain. This CDR3 region has 13 residues. The V and J ends lost 0 bases and 4 bases respectively, with 5 bases between them. Germline V CDR1 and CDR2: SGHKS, YYEKEE (reference sequence). Here the CDR3 reads CASSLAQNQPQHF. CDR3 nucleotides: TGTGCCAGCAGCTTGGCACAAAATCAGCCCCAGCATTTT.

The rearrangement links TRBV11-2 to TRBJ1-1; possibly TRBD1 for D (5 bases). Germline CDR1 SGHAT, CDR2 FQNNGV. V gave up 3 bases and J gave up 4 bases, with 9 bases separating them. CDR3 size: 13 residues. The CDR3 loop is CASSLGRVTEAFF. The CDR3, as DNA: TGTGCCAGCAGCTTGGGCAGGGTCACTGAAGCTTTCTTT. The full variable domain, completed using reference TRBV11-2 and TRBJ1-1, is EAGVAQSPRYKIIEKRQSVAFWCNPISGHATLYWYQQILGQGPKLLIQFQNNGVVDDSQLPKDRFSAERLKGVDSTLKIQPAKLEDSAVYLCASSLGRVTEAFFGQGTRLTVV.

V and J are TRBV7-3 and TRBJ2-5; D is ambiguous. CDR3 size: 14 residues. The germline CDR1 and CDR2 sequences are SGHTA and FQGTGA. The V end was cut by 0 bases, the J end by 5 bases, with 10 bases between. This chain's CDR3 is CASSLTAASETQYF. Written as DNA, the CDR3 is TGTGCCAGCAGCTTAACGGCAGCCAGCGAGACCCAGTACTTC.

The chain recombines TRBV28 with TRBJ2-7; weak D call: TRBD2 (5 bases). Germline V gene sequence: CDR1 MDHEN, CDR2 SYDVKM. V dropped 0 bases and J dropped 3 bases, with 12 bases sitting between them. This CDR3 contains 15 residues. In DNA, the CDR3 is TGTGCCAGCAGTTTATGGGGAGATAGGGTCTACGAGCAGTACTTC. Amino acid sequence: CASSLWGDRVYEQYF.

This sequence joins TRBV12-3 or TRBV12-4 and TRBJ2-5; D is undetermined. The CDR3 sequence is 13 residues long. Trimming removed 3 bases from V and 5 bases from J, with 10 bases in between. CDR3 protein: CASSFWLGETQYF. In nucleotides, the CDR3 is TGTGCCAGCAGTTTTTGGTTAGGGGAGACCCAGTACTTC.

The chain couples TRBV7-3 to TRBJ2-1; no clear D gene. Looked up from germline, CDR1 is SGHTA and CDR2 is FQGTGA. Trimming removed 5 bases from V and 0 bases from J, with 11 bases in between. The CDR3 covers 15 residues. The CDR3 DNA reads TGTGCCAGCAGCCCCAGCCCGAGCTCCTACAATGAGCAGTTCTTC. It specifies CASSPSPSSYNEQFF.

The chain recombines TRBV30 with TRBJ1-5; no clear D gene. Germline-derived CDR1 and CDR2 are GTSNPN and SVGIG (reference sequence). The CDR3 runs 13 residues. V lost 2 bases and J lost 4, with 9 bases in between. The CDR3 is CAWSLERNQPQHF. The CDR3 DNA reads TGTGCCTGGAGTTTAGAAAGGAATCAGCCCCAGCATTTT.